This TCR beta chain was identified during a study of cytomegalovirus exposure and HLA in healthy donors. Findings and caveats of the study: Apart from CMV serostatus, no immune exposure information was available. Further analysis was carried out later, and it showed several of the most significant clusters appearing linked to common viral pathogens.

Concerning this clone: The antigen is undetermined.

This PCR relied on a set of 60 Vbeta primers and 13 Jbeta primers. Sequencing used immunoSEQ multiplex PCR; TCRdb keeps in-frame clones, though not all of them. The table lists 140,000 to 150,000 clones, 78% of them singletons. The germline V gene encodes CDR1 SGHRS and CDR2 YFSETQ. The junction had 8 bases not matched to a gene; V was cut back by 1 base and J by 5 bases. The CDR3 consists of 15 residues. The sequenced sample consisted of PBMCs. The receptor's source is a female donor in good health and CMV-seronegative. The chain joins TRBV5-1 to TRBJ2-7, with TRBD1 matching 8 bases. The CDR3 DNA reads TGCGCCAGCAGCTTGTTTGACAGGGGAATTGACGAGCAGTACTTC. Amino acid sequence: CASSLFDRGIDEQYF.